The 18 T cell receptor beta chains reported below all come from one sample, sequenced in a study of kidney transplant recipient with SARS-CoV-2 infection. TCRdb reprocessed the reads via MiXCR and lists one record per CDR3 protein. The table records fewer than 250,000 distinct CDR3 sequences, around 30% of them present only once. Sequenced material: a blood sample, taken at baseline and around day 110 from a kidney transplant recipient. The origin of the receptors is a male patient in his thirties who had COVID-19 and was a kidney transplant recipient. Some T cells here may be from the graft donor.

This clonotype appeared many times. The chain uses TRBV28 and TRBJ1-6; a weak D match, TRBD1 (6 bases). CDR1 MDHEN and CDR2 SYDVKM come from the germline V gene. V lost 6 bases, J lost 10 bases, and 13 bases lay in between. The length of the CDR3 is 13 residues. The CDR3 here is CASRTGKGSPLHF. DNA of the CDR3: TGTGCCAGCAGAACAGGGAAGGGCTCACCCCTCCACTTT.

This clonotype has a count of ten or more. V and J are TRBV12-3 or TRBV12-4 and TRBJ1-6; TRBD1 agrees at 7 bases. V was clipped by 5 bases and J by 6 bases; unmatched bases: 4. The CDR3 spans 14 residues. DNA for the CDR3: TGTGCCAGCAGTGCGCGACAGGGTAATTCACCCCTCCACTTT. It translates to CASSARQGNSPLHF.

For this clonotype: This may be a read error: a much more frequent sequence differs by one nucleotide. This sequence joins TRBV5-4 and TRBJ1-2; D unclear. Per germline, CDR1 SGHNT and CDR2 YYREEE (reference sequence). CDR3 length: 16 amino acids. V lost 7 bases to trimming and J lost 4 bases, with 23 bases between them. The CDR3 nucleotides are TGTGCCAGCTATTATTGCGTACCAGGAAAGACCTATGGCTACACCTTC. Protein product: CASYYCVPGKTYGYTF.

This clonotype was seen at least ten times. The DNA for the CDR3 is TGTGCCAGCAGTGATGGGTTGAGCGGATACACAGATACGCAGTATTTT. It codes for CASSDGLSGYTDTQYF. The V and J genes are TRBV25-1 and TRBJ2-3; D might be TRBD2 (5 bases). This CDR3 has 16 residues. The germline gives CDR1 MGHDK, CDR2 SYGVNS. V was pared by 3 bases and J by 2 bases, with 15 bases between. The variable domain in full, completed from reference TRBV25-1 and TRBJ2-3, reads EADIYQTPRYLVIGTGKKITLECSQTMGHDKMYWYQQDPGMELHLIHYSYGVNSTEKGDLSSESTVSRIRTEHFPLTLESARPSHTSQYLCASSDGLSGYTDTQYFGPGTRLTVL.

Many counts were recorded for this clonotype. The CDR3 region has the DNA TGTGCCAGTAGCATTAGCGGGAGCGGTCCCTACGAGCAGTACTTC. This translates into CASSISGSGPYEQYF. The chain joins TRBV19 to TRBJ2-7, with 9 bases that match TRBD2. The CDR3 totals 15 residues. Germline V gene data show CDR1 as LNHDA and CDR2 as SQIVND (reference sequence). Trimming removed 6 bases from V and 2 bases from J; junction bases left unmatched: 8. Filled out from reference TRBV19 and TRBJ2-7, the complete variable domain reads DGGITQSPKYLFRKEGQNVTLSCEQNLNHDAMYWYRQDPGQGLRLIYYSQIVNDFQKGDIAEGYSVSREKKESFPLTVTSAQKNPTAFYLCASSISGSGPYEQYFGPGTRLTVT.

This clonotype was observed at least ten times. The V call is TRBV5-4, the J call TRBJ1-2; D gene unclear. In germline, CDR1 is SGHNT, CDR2 YYREEE (reference sequence). CDR3 size: 16 residues. Trimming left V 7 bases short and J 4 bases short, with 23 bases between. The DNA of the CDR3 is TGTGCCAGCTCTGGCCTCGTACCAGGAAAGACCTATGGCTACACCTTC. Protein: CASSGLVPGKTYGYTF.

Details on this clonotype: A much larger clonotype is one base distant, so this may be a read error. V gene TRBV7-9 combines with J gene TRBJ2-3; no firm D call. V was trimmed by 2 bases and J by 5 bases, leaving 14 bases between them. Germline V CDR1 and CDR2: SEHNR, FQNEAQ (reference sequence). This CDR3 comprises 15 residues. DNA of the CDR3: TGTGCCAGCAGCTTAACCGGCGTCCTCATAGATACGCAGTATTTT. Residues: CASSLTGVLIDTQYF. Full variable domain (rest looked up from reference TRBV7-9 and TRBJ2-3): DTGVSQNPRHKITKRGQNVTFRCDPISEHNRLYWYRQTLGQGPEFLTYFQNEAQLEKSRLLSDRFSAERPKGSFSTLEIQRTEQGDSAMYLCASSLTGVLIDTQYFGPGTRLTVL.

This clonotype was seen at least ten times. The CDR3 sequence is CASRPRLAPRYNEQFF. For the CDR3, the DNA is TGTGCCAGCAGGCCAAGACTAGCCCCTCGATACAATGAGCAGTTCTTC. The chain combines TRBV6-5 with TRBJ2-1, with 7 bases aligning to TRBD2. Trimming took 6 bases from V and 4 from J; bases not matched to a gene: 12. The germline V gene has CDR1 MNHEY and CDR2 SVGAGI. The CDR3 covers 16 residues.

This clonotype was counted many times. The J gene is TRBJ2-2, the V gene TRBV6-5; D is undetermined. Trimming took off 0 bases at V and 4 bases at J, with 3 bases between the two ends. The V gene's germline CDR1 is MNHEY and CDR2 SVGAGI. CDR3 size: 13 residues. The CDR3 DNA reads as TGTGCCAGCAGTTACTCTTTCACCGGGGAGCTGTTTTTT. Encoded protein: CASSYSFTGELFF.

The CDR3 DNA reads as TGCGCCAGCAGCTTTGCGGGTTACGAGCAGTACTTC. It specifies CASSFAGYEQYF. The chain uses TRBV5-1 and TRBJ2-7; TRBD2 is a possible D gene (5 bases). Germline CDR1 is SGHRS and CDR2 is YFSETQ. The CDR3 spans 12 residues. Trimming removed 2 bases from V and 4 bases from J, with 7 bases in between.

The chain carries TRBV18 and TRBJ2-1; no definite D call. Germline V CDR1 and CDR2: KGHSH, LQKENI. The CDR3 consists of 13 residues. Trimming stripped 2 bases from V and 5 bases from J, with 7 bases between. CDR3 nucleotide sequence: TGTGCCAGCTCACCAATGACCAACAATGAGCAGTTCTTC. This translates into CASSPMTNNEQFF.

This clonotype was counted ten times or more. V and J are TRBV7-1 and TRBJ1-2; no reliable D call. TRBV7-1 belongs to the ORF category, with a function that is uncertain. V gave up 4 bases and J gave up 4 bases, with 22 bases separating them. CDR3 size: 17 residues. The CDR3, as DNA: TGTGCCAGCAGCTATTGTCGTCACGAGGGAAAGACCTATGGCTACACCTTC. This translates into CASSYCRHEGKTYGYTF.

To note about this clonotype: A single base separates this from a much larger clone, so it may be a read error. The chain is built from TRBV5-3 and TRBJ1-2; D is unresolved. TRBV5-3 is an ORF, and what it does is uncertain. This CDR3 is built from 16 residues. V lost 7 bases and J lost 4, with 23 bases in between. The CDR3 DNA reads TGTGCCAGATGCTACGCAGTGGTGAGAAAGACCTATGGCTACACCTTC. Encoded protein: CARCYAVVRKTYGYTF.

This clonotype appeared many times. CDR3 in DNA: TGTGCCAGCAGTGACGGGACAGGGGCCGGGGAGCTGTTTTTT. Protein: CASSDGTGAGELFF. The chain has TRBV6-4 and TRBJ2-2; 10 nucleotides line up with TRBD1. The CDR3 totals 14 residues. Germline V gene sequence: CDR1 MRHNA, CDR2 SNTAGT. The ends lost 2 bases at V and 6 bases at J; junction bases unmatched: 0.

Only a few counts were recorded for this clonotype. The chain joins TRBV24-1 to TRBJ1-2; D gene unclear. The V end was cut by 6 bases, the J end by 4 bases, with 23 bases between. The CDR3 is made up of 17 amino acids. Germline-derived CDR1 and CDR2 are KGHDR and SFDVKD. The CDR3, as DNA: TGTGCCACCAGTACATTCGGTAGTACCAGAAAGACCTATGGCTACACCTTC. Protein product: CATSTFGSTRKTYGYTF.

Of note for this clonotype: A read error may explain this, as a much larger clone is one base away. The chain combines TRBV5-4 with TRBJ2-2; maybe TRBD2 (6 bases). This CDR3 contains 13 residues. Germline CDR1 SGHNT, CDR2 YYREEE (reference sequence). CDR3 sequence reads: CASGKRSTGGLFF. The CDR3 nucleotides are TGTGCCAGCGGGAAGAGGAGCACCGGGGGGCTGTTTTTT.

This clonotype was counted ten times or more. The J gene is TRBJ1-1, the V gene TRBV9, with D perhaps TRBD1 (5 bases). The CDR3 runs to 15 residues. V was trimmed by 3 bases and J by 1 base, leaving 13 bases between them. Germline V CDR1 and CDR2: SGDLS, YYNGEE. CDR3 DNA: TGTGCCAGCAGCGGTGGGGGATATGGGAACACTGAAGCTTTCTTT. It translates to CASSGGGYGNTEAFF.

This clonotype was observed many times. The chain is built from TRBV20-1 and TRBJ2-5; D perhaps matches TRBD1 (6 bases). The V end was cut by 0 bases, the J end by 0 bases, with 11 bases between. CDR1 is DFQATT and CDR2 is SNEGSKA in the germline V gene (reference sequence). This CDR3 has 15 amino acids. The CDR3 DNA follows: TGCAGTGCTAGAGAGGGGGCGCGGTACCAAGAGACCCAGTACTTC. Protein sequence: CSAREGARYQETQYF.